Below, 10 T cell receptor beta chains from the same sample are listed, as sequenced in a study of regulatory T cells in long-lasting Graves disease. The time point denotes: newly diagnosed GD, antithyroid drugs for less than 3 months. PBMCs provided the RNA from which the TCR library was made. Arm-PCR of CDR3 regions and iRepertoire HTBI primers were the basis on which TCR beta libraries were built. TCRdb re-called the multiplex PCR reads through MiXCR, storing one row per CDR3 protein. The repertoire includes approximately 360,000 distinct CDR3 sequences, roughly 10% of them detected once, and about 20% sits in the top ten. The same sample was also studied in work on T cells in Graves' hyperthyroidism and ophthalmopathy.

The starting material was peripheral blood mononuclear cells (PBMCs), obtained at new diagnosis, from a patient treated with antithyroid drugs. These receptors all come from a woman under 30 with Graves disease.

The sample holds a few counts of this clonotype. The chain combines TRBV13 with TRBJ2-6, with D possibly matching TRBD1 (6 bases). V lost 5 bases and J lost 0, with 17 bases in between. Germline CDR1 reads PRHDT; CDR2 reads FYEKMQ (reference sequence). The CDR3 runs 18 residues. The CDR3 DNA follows: TGTGCCAGCAGCGGGCCCGGGACAATATACTCTGGGGCCAACGTCCTGACTTTC. It codes for CASSGPGTIYSGANVLTF.

This clonotype was picked up many times. The V call is TRBV28, the J call TRBJ1-5, with D uncertain. Germline assignment: CDR1 MDHEN and CDR2 SYDVKM. This CDR3 has 13 residues. V lost 3 bases and J lost 4, with 7 bases in between. The CDR3 loop reads CASSLYGNQPQHF. CDR3 nucleotides: TGTGCCAGCAGTTTGTATGGGAATCAGCCCCAGCATTTT.

Comments on this clonotype: The germline gene is not matched at one end of the junction; a read error may be the cause. J is TRBJ2-2 and V is TRBV28; D is possibly TRBD1 (5 bases). CDR1 and CDR2 from the germline V gene are MDHEN and SYDVKM. The CDR3 is made up of 13 amino acids. CDR3 in DNA: TGTGCCAGCAGTGTATGGGGCGCCGGGGAGCTGTTTTTT. It translates to CASSVWGAGELFF.

This clonotype came up many times. The chain joins TRBV2 to TRBJ2-3; TRBD2 is a possible D gene (6 bases). V was trimmed by 6 bases and J by 2 bases, leaving 18 bases between them. CDR1 and CDR2 (germline): SNHLY, FYNNEI. The CDR3 sequence is 16 residues long. The CDR3 here is CASRRGLRTDTDTQYF. The CDR3 DNA sequence: TGTGCCAGCAGGCGGGGCCTGAGGACCGACACAGATACGCAGTATTTT.

The chain has TRBV18 and TRBJ2-3; D is unclear. CDR3 length equals 15 residues. Germline assignment: CDR1 KGHSH and CDR2 LQKENI. Deletions cut 2 bases from V and 2 bases from J, with 11 bases between. CDR3 region: CASSPSDSPTDTQYF. CDR3 sequence (DNA): TGTGCCAGCTCACCATCAGACTCACCCACAGATACGCAGTATTTT. The full variable domain, rest sourced from reference TRBV18 and TRBJ2-3, is NAGVMQNPRHLVRRRGQEARLRCSPMKGHSHVYWYRQLPEEGLKFMVYLQKENIIDESGMPKERFSAEFPKEGPSILRIQQVVRGDSAAYFCASSPSDSPTDTQYFGPGTRLTVL.

V gene TRBV12-3 or TRBV12-4 combines with J gene TRBJ2-5; TRBD1 might be the D (5 bases). The CDR3 consists of 14 residues. V gave up 3 bases and J gave up 1 base, with 9 bases separating them. The CDR3 protein is CASSFLGPQETQYF. Written as DNA, the CDR3 is TGTGCCAGCAGTTTTTTGGGGCCCCAAGAGACCCAGTACTTC.

This clonotype occurred many times. V is TRBV30 and J is TRBJ1-5; 12 bases align to TRBD1. The CDR3 is 15 residues long. V trimming: 3 bases; J trimming: 6 bases; junction bases outside the gene matches: 6. CDR1 GTSNPN and CDR2 SVGIG come from the germline V gene (reference sequence). CDR3 coding DNA: TGTGCCTGGAGCTGGGGACAGGGGGCTTTTCAGCCCCAGCATTTT. This codes for CAWSWGQGAFQPQHF.

The rearrangement uses TRBV7-2 and TRBJ1-2; weak D call: TRBD1 (5 bases). Germline CDR1 SGHTA, CDR2 FQGNSA. Trimming removed 1 base at V and 8 bases at J, with 8 bases between. CDR3 length: 12 residues. The CDR3 reads CASSLVGGGYTF. DNA of the CDR3: TGTGCCAGCAGCTTAGTGGGGGGAGGCTACACCTTC. Based on the CDR3 plus reference TRBV7-2 and TRBJ1-2, the full variable domain is GAGVSQSPSNKVTEKGKDVELRCDPISGHTALYWYRQSLGQGLEFLIYFQGNSAPDKSGLPSDRFSAERTGGSVSTLTIQRTQQEDSAVYLCASSLVGGGYTFGSGTRLTVV.

This clonotype was recorded many times. V usage is TRBV28 and J usage is TRBJ2-1, with 7 bases identical to TRBD2. V lost 4 bases and J lost 4; bases outside the gene matches: 4. The germline CDR1 and CDR2 sequences are MDHEN and SYDVKM. The CDR3 spans 14 residues. This CDR3 is CASSSSGTYNEQFF. The DNA for the CDR3 is TGTGCCAGCAGTTCTAGCGGAACATACAATGAGCAGTTCTTC.

The CDR3 sequence is CASSYSISYLNNEQFF. The CDR3 bases are TGTGCCAGCAGTTACTCGATATCCTACCTCAACAATGAGCAGTTCTTC. The chain couples TRBV6-2 or TRBV6-3 to TRBJ2-1; D not certain. Germline-derived CDR1 and CDR2 are MNHEY and SVGEGT. CDR3 size: 16 residues. Trimming removed 0 bases at V and 5 bases at J, with 14 bases between.